The subject of this entry is one T cell receptor (beta chain). Its antigen remains unidentified. Patients all relapsed after autologous stem cell transplantation, and there was variation in brentuximab vedotin exposure. This sample was taken from a study of PD-1 blockade in classical Hodgkin lymphoma. Whole-study findings and limits: There was a significant rise in CD4+ TCR diversity by C4D1, with no such rise for CD8+.

Looked up from germline, CDR1 is SGHNT and CDR2 is YENEEA. This CDR3 comprises 15 residues. With 4 bases clipped from V and 2 bases from J, the junction kept 4 bases outside the gene matches. TCRdb's table, derived via immunoSEQ multiplex PCR, lists solely in-frame clones and lacks some. The sample gives 14,000 or so clones, 83% of which show up once; under 25% is in the top ten. The chain carries TRBV11-3 and TRBJ2-7; TRBD2 matches 11 bases. The sequence came from a human donor with classical Hodgkin lymphoma. The source material was peripheral blood mononuclear cells (PBMCs), sampled at baseline. CDR3 amino acids: CASSYSSGGPYEQYF. The CDR3, as DNA: TGTGCCAGCAGCTATTCTAGCGGGGGGCCCTACGAGCAGTACTTC. Supplemented by reference TRBV11-3 and TRBJ2-7, the full variable domain reads EAGVVQSPRYKIIEKKQPVAFWCNPISGHNTLYWYLQNLGQGPELLIRYENEEAVDDSQLPKDRFSAERLKGVDSTLKIQPAELGDSAVYLCASSYSSGGPYEQYFGPGTRLTVT.